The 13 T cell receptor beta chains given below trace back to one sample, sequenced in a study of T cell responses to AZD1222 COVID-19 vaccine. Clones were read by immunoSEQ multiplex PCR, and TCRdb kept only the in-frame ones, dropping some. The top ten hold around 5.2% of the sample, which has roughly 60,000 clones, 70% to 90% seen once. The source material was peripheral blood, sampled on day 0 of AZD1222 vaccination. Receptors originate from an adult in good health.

CDR3 protein: CASSLQQADNQPQHF. In DNA, the CDR3 is TGTGCCAGCAGTCTCCAACAGGCAGACAATCAGCCCCAGCATTTT. V gene TRBV7-8 combines with J gene TRBJ1-5; a possible D gene is TRBD1 (5 bases). Looked up from germline, CDR1 is SGHVS and CDR2 is FQNEAQ. This CDR3 is 15 amino acids long. The V gene lost 6 bases and the J gene lost 3 bases, with 15 bases spanning the gap.

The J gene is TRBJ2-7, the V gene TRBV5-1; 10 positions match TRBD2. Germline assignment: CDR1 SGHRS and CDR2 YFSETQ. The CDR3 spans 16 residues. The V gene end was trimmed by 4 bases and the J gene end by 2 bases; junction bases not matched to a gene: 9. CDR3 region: CASSPSVSGGAYEQYF. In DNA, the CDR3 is TGCGCCAGCAGCCCTTCAGTGAGCGGGGGGGCCTACGAGCAGTACTTC.

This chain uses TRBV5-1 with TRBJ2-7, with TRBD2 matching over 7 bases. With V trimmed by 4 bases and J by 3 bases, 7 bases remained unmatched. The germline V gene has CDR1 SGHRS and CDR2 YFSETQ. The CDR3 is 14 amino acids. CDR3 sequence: CASSPQTSSYEQYF. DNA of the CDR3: TGCGCCAGCAGCCCCCAGACTAGCAGCTACGAGCAGTACTTC.

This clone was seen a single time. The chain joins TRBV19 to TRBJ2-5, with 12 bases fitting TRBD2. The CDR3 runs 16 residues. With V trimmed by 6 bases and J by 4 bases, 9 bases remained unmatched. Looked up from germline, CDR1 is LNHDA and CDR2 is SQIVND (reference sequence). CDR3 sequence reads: CASRPGTSGLRETQYF. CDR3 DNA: TGTGCCAGTAGGCCAGGGACTAGCGGGTTGAGAGAGACCCAGTACTTC.

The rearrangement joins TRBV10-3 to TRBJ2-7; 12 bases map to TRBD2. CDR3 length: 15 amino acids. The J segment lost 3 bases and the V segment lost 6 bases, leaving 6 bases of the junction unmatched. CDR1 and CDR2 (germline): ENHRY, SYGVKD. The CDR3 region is CAIRKTSGGIYEQYF. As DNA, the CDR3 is TGTGCCATCAGGAAGACTAGCGGGGGCATCTACGAGCAGTACTTC.

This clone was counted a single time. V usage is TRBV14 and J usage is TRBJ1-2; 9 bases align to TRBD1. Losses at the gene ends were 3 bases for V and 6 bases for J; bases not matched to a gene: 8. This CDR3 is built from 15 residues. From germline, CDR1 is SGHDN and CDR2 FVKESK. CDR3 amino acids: CASSQITGGSHGYTF. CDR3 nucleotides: TGTGCCAGCAGCCAGATAACAGGGGGCTCCCATGGCTACACCTTC.

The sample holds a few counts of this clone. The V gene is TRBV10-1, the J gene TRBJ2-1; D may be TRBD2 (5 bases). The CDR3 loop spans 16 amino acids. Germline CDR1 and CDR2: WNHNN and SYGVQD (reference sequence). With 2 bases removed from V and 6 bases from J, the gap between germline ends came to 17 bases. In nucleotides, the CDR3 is TGCGCCAGCAGTGAGAACCCATCGGGAAGGGCCAATGAGCAGTTCTTC. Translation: CASSENPSGRANEQFF.

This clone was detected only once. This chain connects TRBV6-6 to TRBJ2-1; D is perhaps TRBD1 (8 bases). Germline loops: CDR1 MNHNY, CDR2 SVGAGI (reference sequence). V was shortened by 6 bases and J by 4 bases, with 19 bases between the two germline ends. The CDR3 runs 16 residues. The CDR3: CASSRSNRGGYNEQFF. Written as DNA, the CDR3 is TGTGCCAGCAGCCGATCCAACAGGGGGGGGTACAATGAGCAGTTCTTC.

The CDR3 DNA reads as TGTGCCAGCAAAATGGAGGGCAATCTGAACACTGAAGCTTTCTTT. Its translation is CASKMEGNLNTEAFF. The chain recombines TRBV19 with TRBJ1-1; no reliable D call. The CDR3 sequence is 15 residues long. Between the trimmed V and J ends, which lost 9 bases and 0 bases, there was a span of 17 bases. CDR1 is LNHDA and CDR2 is SQIVND in the germline V gene (reference sequence).

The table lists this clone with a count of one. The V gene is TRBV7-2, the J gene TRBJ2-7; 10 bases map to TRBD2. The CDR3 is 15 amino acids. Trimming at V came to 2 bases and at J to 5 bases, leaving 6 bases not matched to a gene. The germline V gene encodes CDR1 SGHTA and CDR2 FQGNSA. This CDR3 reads CASSLSGTSAHEQYF. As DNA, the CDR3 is TGTGCCAGCAGCTTAAGTGGGACTAGCGCCCACGAGCAGTACTTC.

The CDR3 DNA sequence: TGTGCCAGTAGTACCCGGGGGGGGTATAATCAGCCCCAGCATTTT. It encodes CASSTRGGYNQPQHF. The J gene is TRBJ1-5, the V gene TRBV19; maybe TRBD1 (5 bases). The CDR3 spans 15 residues. Trimming removed 4 bases at V and 4 bases at J, with 14 bases between. Germline V lookup: CDR1 LNHDA, CDR2 SQIVND (reference sequence).

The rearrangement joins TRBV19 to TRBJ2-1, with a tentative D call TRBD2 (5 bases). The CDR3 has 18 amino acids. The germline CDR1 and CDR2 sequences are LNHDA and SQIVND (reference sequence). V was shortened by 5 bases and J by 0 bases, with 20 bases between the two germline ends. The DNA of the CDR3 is TGTGCCAGTAGTCCCAGCGGCCTAGAGATACTCTCCTACAATGAGCAGTTCTTC. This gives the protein CASSPSGLEILSYNEQFF.

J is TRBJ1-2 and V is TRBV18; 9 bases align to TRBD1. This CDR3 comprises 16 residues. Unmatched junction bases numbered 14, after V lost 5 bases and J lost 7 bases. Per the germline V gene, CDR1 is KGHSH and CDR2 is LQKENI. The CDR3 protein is CASSGSTGGKGSGYTF. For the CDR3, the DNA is TGTGCCAGCTCAGGATCAACAGGGGGCAAGGGTTCTGGCTACACCTTC.